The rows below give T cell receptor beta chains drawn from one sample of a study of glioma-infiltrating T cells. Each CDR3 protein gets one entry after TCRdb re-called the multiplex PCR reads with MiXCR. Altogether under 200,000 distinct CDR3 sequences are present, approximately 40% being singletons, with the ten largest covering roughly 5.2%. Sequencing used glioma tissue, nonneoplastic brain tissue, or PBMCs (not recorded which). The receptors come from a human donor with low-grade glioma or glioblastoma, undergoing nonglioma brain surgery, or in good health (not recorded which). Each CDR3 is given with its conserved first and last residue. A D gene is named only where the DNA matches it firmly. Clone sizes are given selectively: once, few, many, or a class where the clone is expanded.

TGTGCCACCAGTGAACTAGCGGGAGGGCCGCAGTACTTC,CATSELAGGPQYF,once,TRBD2,TRBJ2-7,TRBV24-1
TGTGCCAGCAGTTTAGACAGGGGGCTTACCTATGGCTACACCTTC,CASSLDRGLTYGYTF,many,TRBD1,TRBJ1-2,TRBV28
TGTGCCAGCAGTTACGCAGGGGATGGTCAGCCCCAGCATTTT,CASSYAGDGQPQHF,many,NA,TRBJ1-5,TRBV6-6
TGTGCCAGCAGTGAACCTGCGGGAGGCCCCATCCCCGATACGCAGTATTTT,CASSEPAGGPIPDTQYF,NA,TRBD2,TRBJ2-3,TRBV25-1
TGTGCCAGCAGCACTCCGGCACTAGCGGGACCCAAGTCAGATACGCAGTATTTT,CASSTPALAGPKSDTQYF,few,TRBD2,TRBJ2-3,TRBV7-9
TGTGCCAGCACCGCGGGGGGACGACACAATGAGCAGTTCTTC,CASTAGGRHNEQFF,many,TRBD2,TRBJ2-1,TRBV28
TGTGCCAGCAGGCGACAGGGATTTGAGCAGTACTTC,CASRRQGFEQYF,few,TRBD1,TRBJ2-7,TRBV2
TGTGCCAGCAGTTCCCGGGTTGCCGGCGAGCTGTTTTTT,CASSSRVAGELFF,NA,NA,TRBJ2-2,TRBV25-1
TGTGCAGGCAGTGAATTAGGTTTGAATCAGCCCCAGCATTTT,CAGSELGLNQPQHF,NA,NA,TRBJ1-5,TRBV25-1
TGTGCGGGCAGCTTAGCAGGGCAGGGGAGCAATCAGCCCCAGCATTTT,CAGSLAGQGSNQPQHF,NA,NA,TRBJ1-5,TRBV6-1
TGCAGTGCTAGTCCTTACCTGACAGGGGGATTCAATCAGCCCCAGCATTTT,CSASPYLTGGFNQPQHF,many,TRBD1,TRBJ1-5,TRBV20-1
TGTGCCAGCAGCCGTGACCCAGATACGCAGTATTTT,CASSRDPDTQYF,few,NA,TRBJ2-3,TRBV5-4
TGTGCCAGCAGCTTTGCACCGGACAGCTACACTGAAGCTTTCTTT,CASSFAPDSYTEAFF,few,NA,TRBJ1-1,TRBV7-9
TGTGCCAGCAGCCCGACAGGGGCTAGCTCTGGGGCCAACGTCCTGACTTTC,CASSPTGASSGANVLTF,NA,TRBD1,TRBJ2-6,TRBV6-1
TGTGCCAGCAGGACTAGCGGGAGGCCAGATACGCAGTATTTT,CASRTSGRPDTQYF,many,TRBD2,TRBJ2-3,TRBV28
TGTGCCACCAGCGGGACAGAGACTCTCCAGCCCCAGCATTTT,CATSGTETLQPQHF,many,TRBD1,TRBJ1-5,TRBV24-1
TGCGCCAGCAGCACACCCGGACAGTACCAAGAGACCCAGTACTTC,CASSTPGQYQETQYF,few,NA,TRBJ2-5,TRBV5-1
TGCAGTGCTAGAGATTTCCGAGAGACCCAGTACTTC,CSARDFRETQYF,many,NA,TRBJ2-5,TRBV20-1